This TCR beta chain was identified during a study of cytomegalovirus exposure and HLA in healthy donors. V lost 5 bases, J lost 1 base, and 17 bases lay in between. Germline CDR1 SGHNT, CDR2 YYREEE (reference sequence). The CDR3 runs 16 residues. In regard to this clone: Its target is not known.

Study outcomes and limitations: Segments of the TCR beta V type were, in most cases, productive about 87% or about 30% of the time in an earlier analysis. Analyzed later, association rates of TCRs varied across HLA loci, with DRB1 most and HLA-C fewest.

Primers included in the PCR were 60 Vbeta and 13 Jbeta primers. Clones were read by immunoSEQ multiplex PCR, and TCRdb kept only the in-frame ones, dropping some. Of 150,000 to 200,000 clones detected, 70% to 85% appear once; the ten largest clones hold around 1.5%. Specimen: PBMCs. The source of this sequence is a young woman in good health and CMV-seropositive. The rearrangement joins TRBV5-4 to TRBJ2-3; perhaps TRBD1 as D (7 bases). The CDR3 region has the DNA TGTGCCAGCAGTTCAGGGGGGTCCGCCCGCACAGATACGCAGTATTTT. Its translation: CASSSGGSARTDTQYF.